Listed below are T cell receptor beta chains from one sample, sequenced in a study of regulatory T cells in long-lasting Graves disease. TCRdb independently ran MiXCR on the multiplex PCR reads; one entry per CDR3 protein. Of 400,000 or so distinct CDR3 sequences detected, around 24% appear once; the ten largest clones hold about a quarter. The material sequenced was peripheral blood mononuclear cells (PBMCs), taken when the disease was refractory, from a patient treated with antithyroid drugs. The receptors were sampled from a female donor with Graves disease. Each CDR3 is given with its conserved first and last residue. A D gene is named only where the DNA matches it firmly. Clone sizes are given selectively: once, few, many, or a class where the clone is expanded.

>TRBD1|.|TRBJ1-1|TRBV30
CAWTPGPRRDRGRTEAFF
TGTGCCTGGACCCCAGGCCCACGAAGAGACAGGGGGAGAACTGAAGCTTTCTTT
>TRBD2|many|TRBJ2-7|TRBV7-2
CASSLLRLAGVYEQYF
TGTGCCAGCAGCCTGCTACGACTAGCGGGAGTTTACGAGCAGTACTTC
>.|.|TRBJ1-5|TRBV28
CASSLLGQTYQPQHF
TGTGCCAGCAGTTTACTTGGACAGACTTATCAGCCCCAGCATTTT
>TRBD1|.|TRBJ1-5|TRBV12-3/TRBV12-4
CASSPGTGTHQPQHF
TGTGCCAGCAGCCCCGGGACAGGTACACATCAGCCCCAGCATTTT
>.|few|TRBJ2-5|TRBV20-1
CSGVLRTRQETQYF
TGCAGCGGCGTGCTAAGGACGCGACAAGAGACCCAGTACTTC
>TRBD1|few|TRBJ2-1|TRBV28
CASTAGQGDPYEQFF
TGTGCCAGCACAGCAGGACAGGGTGATCCATATGAGCAGTTCTTC
>.|few|TRBJ2-3|TRBV27
CASSLLTGLGTDTQYF
TGTGCCAGCAGTTTACTCACAGGGTTGGGCACAGATACGCAGTATTTT
>TRBD2|few|TRBJ2-2|TRBV7-2
CASSLRTSGTGELFF
TGTGCCAGCAGCTTAAGGACTAGCGGGACCGGGGAGCTGTTTTTT
>.|few|TRBJ2-2|TRBV11-3
CASSLFRFGELFF
TGTGCCAGCAGCTTATTCAGGTTCGGGGAGCTGTTTTTT
>.|many|TRBJ1-2|TRBV27
CASSFIPWNGYTF
TGTGCCAGCAGTTTCATACCCTGGAATGGCTACACCTTC
>.|many|TRBJ1-4|TRBV2
CASSEARGRWDEKLFF
TGTGCCAGCAGTGAAGCTCGGGGGCGGTGGGATGAAAAACTGTTTTTT
>TRBD1|few|TRBJ1-1|TRBV25-1
CASITGGSGEAFF
TGTGCCAGCATCACAGGGGGTTCGGGTGAAGCTTTCTTT
>TRBD1|.|TRBJ1-2|TRBV12-3/TRBV12-4
CATRYTGERVGYTF
TGTGCCACGAGGTATACAGGGGAGAGGGTTGGCTACACCTTC
>.|many|TRBJ1-5|TRBV28
CASSLGATGNQPQHF
TGTGCCAGCAGTTTGGGGGCAACAGGGAATCAGCCCCAGCATTTT
>TRBD1|once|TRBJ1-2|TRBV7-3
CASSLIGTGVGYTF
TGTGCCAGCAGCTTAATAGGGACAGGGGTCGGCTACACCTTC
>.|.|TRBJ1-6|TRBV12-3/TRBV12-4
CASSLHLQGTYNSPLHF
TGTGCCAGCAGTCTCCACTTACAGGGTACCTATAATTCACCCCTCCACTTT
>.|few|TRBJ1-1|TRBV5-1
CASSLGGVSTEAFF
TGCGCCAGCAGCTTGGGGGGGGTAAGCACTGAAGCTTTCTTT
>.|.|TRBJ1-6|TRBV5-1
CASSLGWEELWNSPLHF
TGCGCCAGCAGCTTGGGATGGGAAGAACTTTGGAATTCACCCCTCCACTTT
>.|many|TRBJ2-5|TRBV28
CASRSPTGETQYF
TGTGCCAGCAGGTCGCCTACCGGGGAGACCCAGTACTTC
>.|.|TRBJ2-7|TRBV7-9
CASMNPSSASGEQYF
TGTGCCAGCATGAATCCGTCTTCCGCGTCTGGCGAGCAGTACTTC
>.|.|TRBJ2-7|TRBV2
CASSESRDRGHEQYF
TGTGCCAGCAGTGAAAGTAGAGACAGAGGCCACGAGCAGTACTTC
>TRBD1|many|TRBJ1-5|TRBV28
CASSLTGRDQPQHF
TGTGCCAGCAGTTTGACAGGGAGAGATCAGCCCCAGCATTTT